The clone carrying this T cell receptor (beta chain) turned up a few times. The CDR3 length is 14 residues. Trimming shortened V by 0 bases and J by 1 base, and 9 bases separated the two germline ends. The germline CDR1 and CDR2 sequences are GTSNPN and SVGIG (reference sequence). This sample was included in a study of neoadjuvant anti-PD-1 for oral cavity cancer. For the study at large: Nivolumab at 3 mg/kg was mostly given biweekly, three to four doses, pre-surgery. Around day 43, patients without progression received a fourth nivolumab dose before surgery.

Most PBMC samples had 480 ng input DNA in six replicates. Only in-frame clones appear in the TCRdb table, and some are missing; sequencing was by immunoSEQ multiplex PCR. The data contain around 17,000 clones, roughly three fifths of them singletons. The J gene is TRBJ1-1, the V gene TRBV30; no clear D. Specimen: PBMCs, collected before nivolumab (anti-PD-1) treatment. The TCR comes from a person between 40 and 85 years old with oral cavity squamous cell carcinoma. CDR3 sequence reads: CAWSVPSWNTEAFF. Written as DNA, the CDR3 is TGTGCCTGGAGTGTACCCTCCTGGAACACTGAAGCTTTCTTT.